Each of the 11 T cell receptor beta chains below was sequenced from the same sample in a study of T cells after yellow fever vaccination. TCRdb used MiXCR to reprocess the 5' RACE reads, holding one entry per CDR3 protein. The sample contains about 120,000 distinct CDR3 sequences, roughly 15% of which appear only once. Sample: CD8+ T cells sorted from PBMCs, taken 5 days after the yellow fever booster vaccination. The receptors were gathered from a man between 18 and 35 years old who received the YFV17D yellow fever vaccine.

This clonotype has only a few counts. The CDR3 here is CASSPWTSGGVINYEQYF. The CDR3 DNA reads TGTGCCAGCAGCCCATGGACTAGCGGGGGGGTAATAAACTACGAGCAGTACTTC. The chain combines TRBV7-6 with TRBJ2-7; 15 nucleotides match TRBD2. J gave up 3 bases and V 5 bases, and 11 bases lay outside the gene matches. The CDR3 totals 18 residues. Germline CDR1 SGHVS, CDR2 FNYEAQ.

This clonotype was counted between two and nine times. The V gene is TRBV20-1, the J gene TRBJ2-4; D uncertain. The germline CDR1 and CDR2 sequences are DFQATT and SNEGSKA (reference sequence). V lost 4 bases, J lost 5 bases, and 9 bases lay in between. The CDR3 has 12 amino acids. CDR3 DNA sequence: TGCAGTGCTACCCAGGCACAAAACATTCAGTACTTC. This gives the protein CSATQAQNIQYF.

The sample holds many counts of this clonotype. The rearrangement joins TRBV5-5 to TRBJ1-2, with TRBD1 as a possible D gene (6 bases). The V end was cut by 4 bases, the J end by 0 bases, with 10 bases between. This CDR3 comprises 14 residues. Germline values: CDR1 SGHKS, CDR2 YYEKEE (reference sequence). In nucleotides, the CDR3 is TGTGCCAGCAGCCGGACAGAGCCTAACTATGGCTACACCTTC. Its protein product is CASSRTEPNYGYTF. Based on the CDR3 plus reference TRBV5-5 and TRBJ1-2, the full variable domain is DAGVTQSPTHLIKTRGQQVTLRCSPISGHKSVSWYQQVLGQGPQFIFQYYEKEERGRGNFPDRFSARQFPNYSSELNVNALLLGDSALYLCASSRTEPNYGYTFGSGTRLTVV.

The chain employs TRBV12-5 and TRBJ1-1; no reliable D call. The V and J ends lost 8 bases and 5 bases respectively, with 12 bases between them. Germline CDR1 LGHNT, CDR2 FRNRAP. The CDR3 has 12 amino acids. For the CDR3, the DNA is TGTGCTAGTATGAAGATGGGAACTGAAGCTTTCTTT. This codes for CASMKMGTEAFF.

The gene calls are TRBV5-4 and TRBJ2-5; D is undetermined. The length of the CDR3 is 13 residues. V was shortened by 2 bases and J by 0 bases, with 5 bases between the two germline ends. In germline, CDR1 is SGHNT, CDR2 YYREEE (reference sequence). CDR3 DNA: TGTGCCAGCAGCTTTCCGTACCAAGAGACCCAGTACTTC. Residues: CASSFPYQETQYF.

The chain combines TRBV12-3 or TRBV12-4 with TRBJ2-1; D is unclear. The germline V and J ends were trimmed by 3 bases and 9 bases, with 12 bases remaining between them. The CDR3 runs 13 residues. CDR3 sequence (DNA): TGTGCCAGCAGTTTTTCGTCTGGAGTTGAGCAGTTCTTC. It yields the protein CASSFSSGVEQFF.

The table lists this clonotype with a few counts. The chain has TRBV27 and TRBJ1-2; D is perhaps TRBD1 (6 bases). Trimming pared 6 bases from V and 4 bases from J, leaving 9 bases between. Germline loops: CDR1 MNHEY, CDR2 SMNVEV (reference sequence). This CDR3 has 12 residues. The CDR3 DNA reads as TGTGCCAGCAGCGGGGACACCTATGGCTACACCTTC. Translated: CASSGDTYGYTF.

The sample holds many counts of this clonotype. The rearrangement joins TRBV19 to TRBJ1-1, with 10 bases aligning to TRBD1. From germline, CDR1 is LNHDA and CDR2 SQIVND (reference sequence). V shed 6 bases and J 3 bases; nucleotides not matched to a gene: 4. The CDR3 length is 14 residues. This CDR3 reads CASRTGGRDTEAFF. DNA of the CDR3: TGTGCCAGTAGGACAGGGGGCAGGGACACTGAAGCTTTCTTT.

This clonotype was recorded at least ten times. The J gene is TRBJ2-7, the V gene TRBV7-9; D not resolved. This CDR3 is built from 14 residues. V lost 5 bases to trimming and J lost 7 bases, with 18 bases between them. The germline gives CDR1 SEHNR, CDR2 FQNEAQ (reference sequence). The CDR3 sequence is CASSGFPERREQYF. Written as DNA, the CDR3 is TGTGCCAGCAGCGGATTCCCAGAAAGGCGGGAGCAGTACTTC.

The rearrangement links TRBV9 to TRBJ1-3; D is unresolved. CDR3 length: 15 amino acids. Germline values: CDR1 SGDLS, CDR2 YYNGEE. V dropped 4 bases and J dropped 2 bases, with 13 bases sitting between them. The CDR3 DNA reads as TGTGCCAGCAGCCCAAGTGAGGGAACTGGAAACACCATATATTTT. Residues: CASSPSEGTGNTIYF.

There are a few counts of this clonotype. The V call is TRBV7-8, the J call TRBJ2-3; 8 bases fit TRBD2. The CDR3 totals 16 residues. CDR1 is SGHVS and CDR2 is FQNEAQ in the germline V gene. V lost 4 bases to trimming and J lost 2 bases; unmatched junction nucleotides: 8. This CDR3 reads CASSSQRGQNTDTQYF. The CDR3 region has the DNA TGTGCCAGCAGCTCACAGCGGGGGCAGAACACAGATACGCAGTATTTT.